These 20 T cell receptor beta chains were sequenced from one sample in a study of T cell responses to AZD1222 COVID-19 vaccine. The protocol was immunoSEQ multiplex PCR, while the TCRdb copy is restricted to in-frame clones and leaves out a portion. The data show 100,000 to 150,000 clones, 93% seen once. The sample consisted of peripheral blood, taken on day 0 of AZD1222 vaccination. The receptor set was obtained from an adult in good health.

This sequence joins TRBV19 and TRBJ1-1, with no clear D. Trimming took off 5 bases at V and 3 bases at J, with 7 bases between the two ends. CDR1 LNHDA and CDR2 SQIVND come from the germline V gene (reference sequence). This CDR3 has 12 residues. Here the CDR3 reads CASSARYTEAFF. For the CDR3, the DNA is TGTGCCAGTAGTGCACGGTACACTGAAGCTTTCTTT.

V gene TRBV7-6 combines with J gene TRBJ2-3, with 7 bases fitting TRBD2. J was trimmed by 5 bases and V by 1 base; bases with no gene match: 6. Germline CDR1 SGHVS, CDR2 FNYEAQ. This CDR3 spans 15 amino acids. The CDR3 here is CASSLGGGGRDTQYF. The CDR3 nucleotides are TGTGCCAGCAGCTTAGGGGGGGGAGGAAGAGATACGCAGTATTTT.

The chain uses TRBV4-1 and TRBJ1-1; no reliable D call. Germline CDR1 reads MGHRA; CDR2 reads YSYEKL. The CDR3 has 14 residues. Trimming cost V 0 bases and J 0 bases, with 5 bases left between them. DNA of the CDR3: TGCGCCAGCAGCCAAGATGCCGTGAACACTGAAGCTTTCTTT. Its translation is CASSQDAVNTEAFF.

The table lists this clone with a count of one. V usage is TRBV9 and J usage is TRBJ1-5; maybe TRBD1 (5 bases). The CDR3 covers 15 residues. V was trimmed by 0 bases and J by 4 bases, leaving 11 bases between them. Germline V lookup: CDR1 SGDLS, CDR2 YYNGEE. CDR3 in amino acids: CASSVAAGPNQPQHF. The CDR3 DNA is TGTGCCAGCAGCGTAGCTGCAGGGCCGAATCAGCCCCAGCATTTT.

This chain connects TRBV19 to TRBJ1-5; D remains ambiguous. From germline, CDR1 is LNHDA and CDR2 SQIVND (reference sequence). V was shortened by 4 bases and J by 2 bases, with 12 bases between the two germline ends. CDR3 length equals 15 residues. This CDR3 reads CASSKLPRGNQPQHF. CDR3 sequence (DNA): TGTGCCAGTAGTAAGCTACCTAGGGGCAATCAGCCCCAGCATTTT.

The chain combines TRBV5-1 with TRBJ2-2; no reliable D call. The CDR3 has 16 amino acids. The V end lost 0 bases, the J end lost 7 bases, and 16 bases lay between the germline ends. CDR1 and CDR2 (germline): SGHRS, YFSETQ. The CDR3 coding sequence is TGCGCCAGCAGCTTGGCCCCCCCGAGCGCGGTCGGGGAGCTGTTTTTT. This gives the protein CASSLAPPSAVGELFF.

To note about this clone: The same CDR3 also results from other DNA sequences found in this sample. The V gene is TRBV7-2, the J gene TRBJ2-1; D is undetermined. The CDR3 sequence is 15 residues long. Trimming took 5 bases from V and 6 from J, leaving 17 bases between them. CDR1 SGHTA and CDR2 FQGNSA come from the germline V gene. CDR3 in DNA: TGTGCCAGCAGCCTGACTCCTAGTACATTCAATGAGCAGTTCTTC. It codes for CASSLTPSTFNEQFF.

This chain connects TRBV30 to TRBJ1-3, with D hard to call. CDR1 is GTSNPN, CDR2 SVGIG, per germline (reference sequence). The length of the CDR3 is 14 residues. Trimming removed 2 bases from V and 0 bases from J, with 8 bases in between. CDR3 loop: CAWSSVSSGNTIYF. The CDR3 DNA sequence: TGTGCCTGGAGTAGCGTCAGCTCTGGAAACACCATATATTTT.

The chain recombines TRBV27 with TRBJ2-7; maybe TRBD2 (7 bases). Between the trimmed V and J ends, which lost 2 bases and 7 bases, there was a span of 12 bases. CDR1 and CDR2 from the germline V gene are MNHEY and SMNVEV (reference sequence). The CDR3 runs to 13 residues. In DNA form, the CDR3 reads TGTGCCAGCAGTTTACGGGGGGCGAGGGAGCAGTACTTC. Its translation is CASSLRGAREQYF.

The CDR3 region has the DNA TGTGCCAGCAGCCAAGAATCGAGGGGGCGTTGGGAAAAACTGTTTTTT. Amino acids: CASSQESRGRWEKLFF. The chain joins TRBV3-1 (or the pseudogene TRBV3-2) to TRBJ1-4; 7 bases map to TRBD1. The J segment lost 8 bases and the V segment lost 0 bases, leaving 9 bases of the junction unmatched. CDR3 length equals 16 residues. Germline lookup yields CDR1 LGHDT and CDR2 YNNKEL (reference sequence).

The gene calls are TRBV7-9 and TRBJ2-1, with D possibly being TRBD2 (5 bases). The CDR3 is made up of 15 amino acids. Germline-derived CDR1 and CDR2 are SEHNR and FQNEAQ (reference sequence). The V gene lost 6 bases and the J gene lost 0 bases, with 12 bases spanning the gap. CDR3 in amino acids: CASSSTGSSYNEQFF. In DNA, the CDR3 is TGTGCCAGCAGTTCGACGGGGAGCTCCTACAATGAGCAGTTCTTC.

J is TRBJ1-1 and V is TRBV18; a weak D match, TRBD1 (5 bases). Germline lookup yields CDR1 KGHSH and CDR2 LQKENI. The CDR3 length is 15 residues. The V end was cut by 2 bases, the J end by 1 base, with 11 bases between. The CDR3 protein is CASSPLGPRNTEAFF. CDR3 nucleotides: TGTGCCAGCTCACCATTGGGACCCAGGAACACTGAAGCTTTCTTT. Full variable domain (rest looked up from reference TRBV18 and TRBJ1-1): NAGVMQNPRHLVRRRGQEARLRCSPMKGHSHVYWYRQLPEEGLKFMVYLQKENIIDESGMPKERFSAEFPKEGPSILRIQQVVRGDSAAYFCASSPLGPRNTEAFFGQGTRLTVV.

The gene calls are TRBV30 and TRBJ1-5; TRBD1 matches 7 bases. This CDR3 has 15 residues. J was trimmed by 7 bases and V by 5 bases; bases with no gene match: 14. Per germline, CDR1 GTSNPN and CDR2 SVGIG (reference sequence). CDR3 nucleotide sequence: TGTGCCTGGGGTCGCCGGGACAGAGATTGGCAGCCCCAGCATTTT. Residues: CAWGRRDRDWQPQHF.

This chain uses TRBV7-6 with TRBJ2-1; tentatively, D is TRBD2 (6 bases). This CDR3 has 16 amino acids. From germline, CDR1 is SGHVS and CDR2 FNYEAQ. Trimming took 5 bases from V and 4 from J, leaving 18 bases between them. The CDR3 region is CASSPARGGAYNEQFF. CDR3 DNA: TGTGCCAGCAGCCCCGCCCGGGGAGGTGCGTACAATGAGCAGTTCTTC.

This chain links TRBV19 with TRBJ2-3; 9 nucleotides line up with TRBD1. The CDR3 is 16 residues long. Germline V gene sequence: CDR1 LNHDA, CDR2 SQIVND (reference sequence). The ends lost 3 bases at V and 2 bases at J; junction bases unmatched: 6. Here the CDR3 DNA reads TGTGCCAGTAGTATTTCCGGACAGGGGCCCACAGATACGCAGTATTTT. Translating gives CASSISGQGPTDTQYF.

This clone was observed a single time. The chain links TRBV16 to TRBJ2-4; unclear D gene. The V end was cut by 1 base, the J end by 0 bases, with 10 bases between. From germline, CDR1 is KGHSY and CDR2 FQNENV. This CDR3 contains 16 residues. The chain's CDR3 is CASSQLAALAKNIQYF. The CDR3 nucleotides are TGTGCCAGCAGCCAATTGGCAGCTTTAGCCAAAAACATTCAGTACTTC. The whole variable domain, remainder taken from reference TRBV16 and TRBJ2-4, is GEEVAQTPKHLVRGEGQKAKLYCAPIKGHSYVFWYQQVLKNEFKFLISFQNENVFDETGMPKERFSAKCLPNSPCSLEIQATKLEDSAVYFCASSQLAALAKNIQYFGAGTRLSVL.

The rearrangement uses TRBV19 and TRBJ2-5, with unresolved D. Trimming cost V 5 bases and J 5 bases, with 12 bases left between them. The CDR3 length is 13 residues. CDR1 and CDR2 (germline): LNHDA, SQIVND (reference sequence). The CDR3 is CASSRSTRETQYF. The CDR3 bases are TGTGCCAGTAGTCGATCAACACGGGAGACCCAGTACTTC. Together with reference TRBV19 and TRBJ2-5, the CDR3 gives the full variable domain: DGGITQSPKYLFRKEGQNVTLSCEQNLNHDAMYWYRQDPGQGLRLIYYSQIVNDFQKGDIAEGYSVSREKKESFPLTVTSAQKNPTAFYLCASSRSTRETQYFGPGTRLLVL.

The V and J genes are TRBV28 and TRBJ1-5; maybe TRBD1 (6 bases). Germline CDR1 is MDHEN and CDR2 is SYDVKM. Trimming removed 5 bases at V and 5 bases at J, with 19 bases between. The CDR3 extends over 16 amino acids. The CDR3 nucleotides read TGTGCCAGCAGTCCCCTGACAGGTTTGGGGGATCAGCCCCAGCATTTT. Amino acid sequence: CASSPLTGLGDQPQHF.

The rearrangement links TRBV21-1 to TRBJ1-2. TRBV21-1 represents a pseudogene. This CDR3 region has 14 residues. The DNA for the CDR3 is TGTGCCAGCAGCAATATCGTACGTGGAAGTGGCTACACCTTC. Translated: CASSNIVRGSGYTF.

This chain connects TRBV7-9 to TRBJ2-7; the D is unclear. V lost 4 bases and J lost 4, with 14 bases in between. Germline loops: CDR1 SEHNR, CDR2 FQNEAQ (reference sequence). This CDR3 is built from 14 residues. CDR3 in DNA: TGTGCCAGCAGCTCACCCTTGAATCCGTACGAGCAGTACTTC. It translates to CASSSPLNPYEQYF.